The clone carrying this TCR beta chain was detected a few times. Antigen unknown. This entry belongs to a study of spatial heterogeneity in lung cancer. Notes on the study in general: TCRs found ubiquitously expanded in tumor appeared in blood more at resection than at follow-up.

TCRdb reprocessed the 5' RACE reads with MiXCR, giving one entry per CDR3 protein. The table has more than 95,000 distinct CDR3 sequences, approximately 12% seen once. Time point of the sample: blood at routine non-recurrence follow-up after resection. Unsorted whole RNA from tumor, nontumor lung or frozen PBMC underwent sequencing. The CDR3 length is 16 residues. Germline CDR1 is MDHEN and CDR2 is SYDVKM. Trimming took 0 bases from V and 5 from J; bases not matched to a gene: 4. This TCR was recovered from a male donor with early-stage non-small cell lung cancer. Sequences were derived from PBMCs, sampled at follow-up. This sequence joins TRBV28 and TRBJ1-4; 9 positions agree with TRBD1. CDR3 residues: CASSLWETGGNEKLFF. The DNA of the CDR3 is TGTGCCAGCAGTTTATGGGAGACAGGGGGGAATGAAAAACTGTTTTTT.